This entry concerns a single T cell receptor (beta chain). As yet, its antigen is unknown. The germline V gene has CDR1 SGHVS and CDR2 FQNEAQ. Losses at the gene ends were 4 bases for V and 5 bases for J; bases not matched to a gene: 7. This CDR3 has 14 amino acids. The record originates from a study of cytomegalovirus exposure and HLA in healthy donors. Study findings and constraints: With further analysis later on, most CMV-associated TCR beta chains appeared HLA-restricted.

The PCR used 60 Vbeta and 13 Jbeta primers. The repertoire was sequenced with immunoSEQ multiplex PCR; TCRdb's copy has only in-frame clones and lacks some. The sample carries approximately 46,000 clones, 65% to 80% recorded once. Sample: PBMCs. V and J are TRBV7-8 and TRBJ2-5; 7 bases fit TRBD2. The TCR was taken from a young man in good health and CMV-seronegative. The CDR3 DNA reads TGTGCCAGCAGCTCAACCGGACTAGTGGAGACCCAGTACTTC. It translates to CASSSTGLVETQYF.